The rows below give T cell receptor beta chains drawn from one sample of a study of identical twins. TCRdb re-analysed the 5' RACE reads in MiXCR, keeping a single row per CDR3 protein. This repertoire shows hundreds of thousands of distinct CDR3 sequences, around 7% found once; its top ten account for roughly 3.6%. The same sample was also studied in work on yellow fever vaccine responses in identical twins.

Sequenced material: memory (CD45RO+) T cells sorted from blood. The receptors were gathered from a woman younger than 35 in good health. Both conserved end residues are part of each CDR3. A D gene is named only where the DNA matches it firmly. Where a row states a size, it is once, few, many or the class of an expanded clone; other rows omit it.

j_gene	abundance	v_gene	d_gene	CDR3nt	CDR3aa
TRBJ2-6	many	TRBV5-1	-	TGCGCCAGCAGGGCGTCGGGGGCCAACGTCCTGACTTTC	CASRASGANVLTF
TRBJ1-2	-	TRBV5-1	TRBD1	TGCGCCAGCAGCTCCCAATCGACAGGGCACTATGGCTACACCTTC	CASSSQSTGHYGYTF
TRBJ2-7	many	TRBV6-2/TRBV6-3	TRBD2	TGTGCCAGCAGTTACAGCGGGATTGAGCAGTACTTC	CASSYSGIEQYF
TRBJ2-1	-	TRBV3-1	-	TGTGCCAGCAGCCAAGTAGGTGGGGGGGCCGGCAATGAGCAGTTCTTC	CASSQVGGGAGNEQFF
TRBJ1-5	few	TRBV5-5	-	TGTGCCAGCAGCTTGGCCATGGAGTGGGGGCAGCCCCAGCATTTT	CASSLAMEWGQPQHF
TRBJ2-3	few	TRBV5-4	TRBD1	TGTGCCAGCAGTTCGGGACAGCCTAGCACAGATACGCAGTATTTT	CASSSGQPSTDTQYF
TRBJ2-3	-	TRBV2	TRBD1	TGTGCCAGCAGTGAATGGGGACAGTCCGCAGATACGCAGTATTTT	CASSEWGQSADTQYF
TRBJ2-1	many	TRBV20-1	-	TGCAGTGCTAGGGGGCAGGCCGCACAGGATGAGCAGTTCTTC	CSARGQAAQDEQFF
TRBJ2-3	many	TRBV24-1	TRBD2	TGTGCCACCAGTGATTTTTCGGGGGGGCGGCCAGATACGCAGTATTTT	CATSDFSGGRPDTQYF
TRBJ1-3	many	TRBV12-3/TRBV12-4	-	TGTGCCAGCAGCCCCGGCCCCGGAAACACCATATATTTT	CASSPGPGNTIYF
TRBJ1-2	many	TRBV20-1	-	TGCAGTGCTAGAGACAGGGGCTATGGCTACACCTTC	CSARDRGYGYTF
TRBJ2-7	few	TRBV7-9	-	TGTGCCAGCAGCTTAGGCATGTACGAGCAGTACTTC	CASSLGMYEQYF
TRBJ2-5	many	TRBV20-1	TRBD1	TGCAGTCCCTGGGACAGATTCTTGGAGACCCAGTACTTC	CSPWDRFLETQYF
TRBJ2-7	many	TRBV6-5	-	TGTGCCAGCAGTTTATATAGTGGCGAGCAGTACTTC	CASSLYSGEQYF
TRBJ2-1	few	TRBV4-1	TRBD2	TGCGCCAGCAGCCAAGACAAACTAGCGGGAGTTGGTGAGCAGTTCTTC	CASSQDKLAGVGEQFF
TRBJ2-1	few	TRBV2	TRBD2	TGTGCCAGCAGCCTTGAAGGAGCGGGAGGTTACAATGAGCAGTTCTTC	CASSLEGAGGYNEQFF
TRBJ1-6	few	TRBV14	-	TGTGCCAGCAGCCAAAAAGACAGATATAATTCACCCCTCCACTTT	CASSQKDRYNSPLHF
TRBJ2-1	-	TRBV11-1	-	TGTGCCAGCAGCTTATATTTTGGCGGAAAAAGCTCCTACAATGAGCAGTTCTTC	CASSLYFGGKSSYNEQFF
TRBJ2-2	few	TRBV12-3/TRBV12-4	TRBD2	TGTGCCAGCAGTCTCCCCCGGGGGGGGAACACCGGGGAGCTGTTTTTT	CASSLPRGGNTGELFF
TRBJ2-2	-	TRBV5-1	TRBD2	TGCGCCAGCAGCCCTTTAGCGGGAGGTCCCGGGGAGCTGTTTTTT	CASSPLAGGPGELFF
TRBJ1-3	many	TRBV5-6	TRBD1	TGTGCCAGCAGCCCGGACAGGGGATCCTCTGGAAACACCATATATTTT	CASSPDRGSSGNTIYF
TRBJ2-3	many	TRBV3-1	TRBD2	TGTGCCAGCAGCCATGGGACTAGCGGGAGGTGGGGCACAGATACGCAGTATTTT	CASSHGTSGRWGTDTQYF
TRBJ2-7	few	TRBV15	TRBD1	TGTGCCACCAGCAGGCAACCCCCGGGACAGGGGGCCTACGAGCAGTACTTC	CATSRQPPGQGAYEQYF
TRBJ1-1	-	TRBV20-1	TRBD1	TGCAGTGCTAGAACCCTAGGGACAGGAAACACTGAAGCTTTCTTT	CSARTLGTGNTEAFF
TRBJ2-1	-	TRBV5-1	TRBD1	TGCGCCAGCAGCAAGGAGACAGGGGCCTCCTCCTACAATGAGCAGTTCTTC	CASSKETGASSYNEQFF
TRBJ2-7	few	TRBV28	TRBD2	TGTGCCAGCAGTTGGAGTCTAGCGGCGCCGGGCGAGCAGTACTTC	CASSWSLAAPGEQYF
TRBJ1-1	many	TRBV12-3/TRBV12-4	-	TGTGCCAGCAGCCCTGAAGGGGGACGGGCTGAAGCTTTCTTT	CASSPEGGRAEAFF
TRBJ2-2	many	TRBV20-1	-	TGCAGTGCTAGAGGGGCTAGTGCAGGCACCGGGGAGCTGTTTTTT	CSARGASAGTGELFF
TRBJ2-7	-	TRBV6-5	-	TGTGCCAGCAGTTACAGCCGAGAATACGAGCAGTACTTC	CASSYSREYEQYF
TRBJ2-3	many	TRBV5-1	-	TGCGCCAGCAGCCCACATACTAGCACAGATACGCAGTATTTT	CASSPHTSTDTQYF
TRBJ2-1	many	TRBV24-1	-	TGTGCCACCAGTGAAAGAGAGTCCTACAATGAGCAGTTCTTC	CATSERESYNEQFF
TRBJ2-5	many	TRBV5-6	TRBD1	TGTGCCAGCTCAAAGACAGGGGTAGAGACCCAGTACTTC	CASSKTGVETQYF
TRBJ2-1	few	TRBV5-4	TRBD1	TGTGCCAGCAGCCCGGCCGGACAGGGCTACAATGAGCAGTTCTTC	CASSPAGQGYNEQFF
TRBJ2-5	many	TRBV20-1	-	TGCAGTGCTAGCGATAGCGGCCAAGAGACCCAGTACTTC	CSASDSGQETQYF
TRBJ2-5	-	TRBV24-1	-	TGTGCCACCAGTGATCCCCTTCATGATGTTCAAGAGACCCAGTACTTC	CATSDPLHDVQETQYF
TRBJ2-3	many	TRBV3-1	TRBD2	TGTGCCAGCAGCCTAGCGGGGGCCGGGAATACGCAGTATTTT	CASSLAGAGNTQYF
TRBJ2-1	few	TRBV10-2	TRBD1	TGCGCCAGCAGTGGGGCCGGGACAGGGTTACCGAGCTCCTACAATGAGCAGTTCTTC	CASSGAGTGLPSSYNEQFF
TRBJ2-2	-	TRBV25-1	-	TGTGCCACAAGAAAAGGGGCGAACACCGGGGAGCTGTTTTTT	CATRKGANTGELFF
TRBJ1-2	few	TRBV7-9	-	TGTGCCAGCAGCTTAGACAGGGAGGGTGGCTACACCTTC	CASSLDREGGYTF
TRBJ1-5	many	TRBV5-1	-	TGCGCCAGCAGCCTGGACAGTAGGTTAAATCAGCCCCAGCATTTT	CASSLDSRLNQPQHF
TRBJ2-2	few	TRBV11-2	-	TGTGCCAGCAGCTTCCAGATTTCAGCAGGGAAACTGAACACCGGGGAGCTGTTTTTT	CASSFQISAGKLNTGELFF
TRBJ1-5	many	TRBV24-1	-	TGTGCCACCAGTTTGGGTCCGAATCAGCCCCAGCATTTT	CATSLGPNQPQHF
TRBJ2-1	-	TRBV5-1	TRBD1	TGCGCCAGCAGCTTGGGCCCGGGACAGTTGGTCAATGAGCAGTTCTTC	CASSLGPGQLVNEQFF
TRBJ2-7	few	TRBV12-3/TRBV12-4	-	TGTGCCAGCAGCCCTCTAGGTAGTGAGAGCTCCTACGAGCAGTACTTC	CASSPLGSESSYEQYF
TRBJ2-1	few	TRBV6-1	-	TGTGCCAGCATCGATAGCGGTTACTCCTACAATGAGCAGTTCTTC	CASIDSGYSYNEQFF
TRBJ1-4	many	TRBV3-1	-	TGTGCCAGCAGCCATCGTCTTTATGAAAAACTGTTTTTT	CASSHRLYEKLFF
TRBJ2-7	many	TRBV3-1	-	TGTGCCAGCAGCCAAGATCGGACCGGATGGGGCTACGAGCAGTACTTC	CASSQDRTGWGYEQYF
TRBJ2-1	many	TRBV29-1	TRBD2	TGCAGCGTTAGCGGGATAGACTACAATGAGCAGTTCTTC	CSVSGIDYNEQFF
TRBJ2-7	few	TRBV27	TRBD1	TGTGCCAGCAGTAGGGGGCCACCAGGGTACGAGCAGTACTTC	CASSRGPPGYEQYF
TRBJ1-1	many	TRBV12-3/TRBV12-4	-	TGTGCCAGCACTAGACAGATTTTGAACACTGAAGCTTTCTTT	CASTRQILNTEAFF
TRBJ2-1	-	TRBV7-3	TRBD2	TGTGCCAGCAGCCAGGCCGGGACTAGCGGGAGGAAAAACTACAATGAGCAGTTCTTC	CASSQAGTSGRKNYNEQFF
TRBJ2-7	few	TRBV14	-	TGTGCCAGCAGCCACATGTCGGGAGTTGGGGAGCAGTACTTC	CASSHMSGVGEQYF
TRBJ2-3	-	TRBV23-1	-	TGCGCCAGCAGTGACCGACAGGGTTGTGATAGCGGGCCCGTTAGAGATACGCAGTATTTT	CASSDRQGCDSGPVRDTQYF
TRBJ2-7	many	TRBV27	-	TGTGCCAGCAGTTTCCCCGGGAGCGCTACCTACGAGCAGTACTTC	CASSFPGSATYEQYF